Included here is one T cell receptor beta chain sequence, with context. This entry comes from a study of blood T cell repertoires in COVID-19. Study-wide context: Italy, Spain and the United States were the sources of the convalescent and acute COVID-19 samples. T cells, B-cell-depleted T cells, or PBMCs provided the cDNA or gDNA that served as material.

The CDR3 loop spans 15 amino acids. Trimming removed 2 bases at V and 0 bases at J, with 10 bases between. Looked up from germline, CDR1 is MGHDK and CDR2 is SYGVNS. Original methodology: Amplification from reference gene primers served as the basis for estimated nucleated cell counts. Assay used: immunoSEQ multiplex PCR; TCRdb lists only in-frame clones, some missing. V, J and clone size were drawn from that table, and D and trimming were deduced from the DNA. This repertoire shows approximately 70,000 clones, approximately 79% found once; its top ten account for about 5%. J is TRBJ1-2 and V is TRBV25-1; D ambiguous. The receptor was derived from a woman older than 75 with active or convalescent COVID-19. The sample comprised peripheral blood. CDR3 residues: CASSERGAPNYGYTF. The CDR3 bases are TGTGCCAGCAGTGAACGAGGTGCTCCTAACTATGGCTACACCTTC.